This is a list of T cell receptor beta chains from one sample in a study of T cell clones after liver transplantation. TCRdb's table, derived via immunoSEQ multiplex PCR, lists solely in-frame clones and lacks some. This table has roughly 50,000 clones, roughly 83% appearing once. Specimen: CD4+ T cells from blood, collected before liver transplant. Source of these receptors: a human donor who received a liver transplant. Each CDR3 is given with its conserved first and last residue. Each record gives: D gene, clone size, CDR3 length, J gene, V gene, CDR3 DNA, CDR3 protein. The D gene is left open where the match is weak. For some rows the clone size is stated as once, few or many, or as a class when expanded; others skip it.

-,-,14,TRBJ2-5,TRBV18,TGTGCCAGCTCACCGACTAGTTATCAGGAGACCCAGTACTTC,CASSPTSYQETQYF
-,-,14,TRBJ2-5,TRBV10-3,TGTGCCATCAGTGAGAGCAAGGGGCAAGAGACCCAGTACTTC,CAISESKGQETQYF
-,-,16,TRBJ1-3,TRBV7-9,TGTGCCAGCAGCTTAGGCCCCAAATACTCTGGAAACACCATATATTTT,CASSLGPKYSGNTIYF
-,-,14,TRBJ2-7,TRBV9,TGTGCCAGCAGCGTGCAGGCCGGTCCCTACGAGCAGTACTTC,CASSVQAGPYEQYF
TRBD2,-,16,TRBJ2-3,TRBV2,TGTGCCAGCAGTTACAACAGACTAGCGGGAGTTGATACGCAGTATTTT,CASSYNRLAGVDTQYF
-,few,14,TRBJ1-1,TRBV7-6,TGTGCCAGCAGCTACTACTCGGCTAACACTGAAGCTTTCTTT,CASSYYSANTEAFF
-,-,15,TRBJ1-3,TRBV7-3,TGTGCCAGCAGCCTAGGACCGGGGCCTGGAAACACCATATATTTT,CASSLGPGPGNTIYF
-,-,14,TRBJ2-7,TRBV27,TGTGCCAGCAGCAATAGGGGCTGGAAGGACGAGCAGTACTTC,CASSNRGWKDEQYF
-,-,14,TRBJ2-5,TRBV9,TGTGCCAGCAGCGTTAGCACAGTCCAAGAGACCCAGTACTTC,CASSVSTVQETQYF
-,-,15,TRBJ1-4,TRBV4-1,TGCGCCAGCAGCCAAGACGGGTCTCATAATGAAAAACTGTTTTTT,CASSQDGSHNEKLFF
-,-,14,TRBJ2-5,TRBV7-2,TGTGCCAGCACCCGTAGCGCGGCCCAAGAGACCCAGTACTTC,CASTRSAAQETQYF
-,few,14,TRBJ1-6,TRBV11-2,TGTGCCAGCAGCTTAGAAGGGGGGTATTCACCCCTCCACTTT,CASSLEGGYSPLHF
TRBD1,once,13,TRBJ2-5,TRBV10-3,TGTGCCATCGGATGGACAGGGGAAGAGACCCAGTACTTC,CAIGWTGEETQYF
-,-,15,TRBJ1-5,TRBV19,TGTGCCAGTAGTTGGCGAATGGATAGCAATCAGCCCCAGCATTTT,CASSWRMDSNQPQHF
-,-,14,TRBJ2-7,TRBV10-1,TGCGCCAGCAGTGAGTCGAGTTACCGGTGTGGCCTGTACTTC,CASSESSYRCGLYF
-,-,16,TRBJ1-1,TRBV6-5,TGTGCCAGCAGTTACAACAGTGGTCGAGGGATGGCTGAAGCTTTCTTT,CASSYNSGRGMAEAFF
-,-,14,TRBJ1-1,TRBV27,TGTGCCAGCAGTTTATCGGGGGCCGTCACTGAAGCTTTCTTT,CASSLSGAVTEAFF
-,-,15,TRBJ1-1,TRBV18,TGTGCCAGCTCCGAATCGACATTCATGAACACTGAAGCTTTCTTT,CASSESTFMNTEAFF
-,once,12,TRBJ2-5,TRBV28,TGTGCCAGCAGTTTGCAGAAAGAGACCCAGTACTTC,CASSLQKETQYF
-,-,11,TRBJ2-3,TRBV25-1,TGTGCCAGCAAGGTTGCAGATACGCAGTATTTT,CASKVADTQYF
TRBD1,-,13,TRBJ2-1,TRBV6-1,TGTGCCAGCACTTGGACAGGCCTCAATGAGCAGTTCTTC,CASTWTGLNEQFF
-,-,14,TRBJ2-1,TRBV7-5,TGTGCCAGAAGCGGCCTAGCTTCCAACAATGAGCAGTTCTTC,CARSGLASNNEQFF
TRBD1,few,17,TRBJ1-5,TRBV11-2,TGTGCCAGCAGCCCAAGCACCGGGACAGGGAACAATCAGCCCCAGCATTTT,CASSPSTGTGNNQPQHF
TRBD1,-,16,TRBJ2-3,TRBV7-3,TGTGCCAGCAGCTTAACGGTGACAGGGGGGCCAGATACGCAGTATTTT,CASSLTVTGGPDTQYF
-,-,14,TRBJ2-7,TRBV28,TGTGCCAGCAGTTTCGGCAGCACCTCCAACGAACAGTACTTC,CASSFGSTSNEQYF
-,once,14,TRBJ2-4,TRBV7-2,TGTGCCAGCAGCTTAGAGGGGTACAAAAACATTCAGTACTTC,CASSLEGYKNIQYF
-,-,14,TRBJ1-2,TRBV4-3,TGCGCCAGCAGCCAAGCGACAGCTAACTATGGCTACACCTTC,CASSQATANYGYTF
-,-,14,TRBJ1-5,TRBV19,TGTGCCAGTAGTATGTCAGGGTTCAATCAGCCCCAGCATTTT,CASSMSGFNQPQHF
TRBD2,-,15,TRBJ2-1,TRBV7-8,TGTGCCAGCAGCTTAGCTAGCGGGAGGCGCAATGAGCAGTTCTTC,CASSLASGRRNEQFF
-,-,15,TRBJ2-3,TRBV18,TGTGCCAGCTCACCCCGGACTCCCAACACAGATACGCAGTATTTT,CASSPRTPNTDTQYF
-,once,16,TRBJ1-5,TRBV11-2,TGTGCCAGCAGCTTAGGACCTGGGGGCTCGGGTCAGCCCCAGCATTTT,CASSLGPGGSGQPQHF
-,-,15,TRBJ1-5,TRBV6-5,TGTGCCAGCAGTTACAGGCAGGGACGAAATCAGCCCCAGCATTTT,CASSYRQGRNQPQHF
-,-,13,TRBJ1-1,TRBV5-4,TGTGCCAGCAGCGGTGACAGGAACACTGAAGCTTTCTTT,CASSGDRNTEAFF
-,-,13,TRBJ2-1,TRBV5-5,TGTGCCAGCAGCTTGGCTAGCAGCCATGAGCAGTTCTTC,CASSLASSHEQFF
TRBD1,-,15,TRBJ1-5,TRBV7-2,TGTGCCAGCAGCCTGCTTGGGACAGGGGAGCAGCCCCAGCATTTT,CASSLLGTGEQPQHF
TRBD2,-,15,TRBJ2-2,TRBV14,TGTGCCAGCAGCCAAGAAGAGGCGGGAGCCGGGGAGCTGTTTTTT,CASSQEEAGAGELFF
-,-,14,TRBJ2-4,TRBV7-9,TGTGCCAGCAGCTTAGGGACAGACGGGGGCATTCAGTACTTC,CASSLGTDGGIQYF
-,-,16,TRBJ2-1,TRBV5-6,TGTGCCAGCAGCAAGGGGGGCCAATCTGGTCGCCATGAGCAGTTCTTC,CASSKGGQSGRHEQFF
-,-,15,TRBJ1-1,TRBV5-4,TGTGCCAGCACCCTGCGACAGAACCCGAACACTGAAGCTTTCTTT,CASTLRQNPNTEAFF
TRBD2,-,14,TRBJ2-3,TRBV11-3,TGTGCCAGCAGCTCGAGCGGGAGGAAAGATACGCAGTATTTT,CASSSSGRKDTQYF
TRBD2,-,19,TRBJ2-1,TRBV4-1,TGCGCCAGCAGCCAAGATTGGACCCCGACTAGCGGGGTATCGAATGAGCAGTTCTTC,CASSQDWTPTSGVSNEQFF
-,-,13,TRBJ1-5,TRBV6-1,TGTGCCAGCATGGCCCGAACCAATCAGCCCCAGCATTTT,CASMARTNQPQHF
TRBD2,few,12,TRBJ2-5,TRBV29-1,TGCAGCGTTGAAGCGGGGGGAGAGACCCAGTACTTC,CSVEAGGETQYF
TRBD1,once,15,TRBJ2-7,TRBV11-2,TGTGCCAGCAGCTTAGAGGGACAGGGCCTCTACGAGCAGTACTTC,CASSLEGQGLYEQYF
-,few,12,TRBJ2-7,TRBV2,TGTGCCAGCAGTGAGAGTAAATACGAGCAGTACTTC,CASSESKYEQYF
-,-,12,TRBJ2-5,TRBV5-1,TGCGCCAGCAGCTTGGACTACGAGACCCAGTACTTC,CASSLDYETQYF
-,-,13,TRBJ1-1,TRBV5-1,TGCGCCAGCAGGGTACAGGGTGTTAGTGAAGCTTTCTTT,CASRVQGVSEAFF
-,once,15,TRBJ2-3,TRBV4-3,TGCGCCAGCAGCCAAGATTTAGTGAGCACAGATACGCAGTATTTT,CASSQDLVSTDTQYF
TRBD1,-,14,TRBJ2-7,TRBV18,TGTGCCAGCTCACCCAGACAGGGATCCTACGAGCAGTACTTC,CASSPRQGSYEQYF
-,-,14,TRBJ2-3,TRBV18,TGTGCCAGCTCACCATCACAGGGCACAGATACGCAGTATTTT,CASSPSQGTDTQYF
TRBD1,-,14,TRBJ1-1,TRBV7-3,TGTGCCAGCAGCCCTTCTGGACAGGAAACTGAAGCTTTCTTT,CASSPSGQETEAFF
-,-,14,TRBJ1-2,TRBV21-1,TGTGCCAGCAGCGAACAACCGGGATTTATACGCTACACCTTC,CASSEQPGFIRYTF
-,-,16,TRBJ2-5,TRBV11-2,TGTGCCAGCAGCTTAGCGGGACTTGCGCAACAAGAGACCCAGTACTTC,CASSLAGLAQQETQYF
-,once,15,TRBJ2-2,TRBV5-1,TGCGCCAGCAGCTTCACGGGAATTGGAACCGGGGAGCTGTTTTTT,CASSFTGIGTGELFF
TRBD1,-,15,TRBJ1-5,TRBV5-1,TGCGCCAGCAGCCCGACAGGGGAAGTCGGTCAGCCCCAGCATTTT,CASSPTGEVGQPQHF
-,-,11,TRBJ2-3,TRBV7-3,TGTGCCAGCAGCTTAACAGATACGCAGTATTTT,CASSLTDTQYF
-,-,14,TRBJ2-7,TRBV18,TGTGCCAGCTCTCCTTCGGGGTCCCCCTACGAGCAGTACTTC,CASSPSGSPYEQYF
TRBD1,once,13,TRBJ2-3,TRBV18,TGTGCCAGCTCCTATGGGACAGCTGATACGCAGTATTTT,CASSYGTADTQYF
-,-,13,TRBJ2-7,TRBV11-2,TGTGCCAGCAGCGGCGGGGCCACCTACGAGCAGTACTTC,CASSGGATYEQYF